The clone carrying this T cell receptor (beta chain) occurred a few times. Its specificity is not known. The germline CDR1 and CDR2 sequences are SEHNR and FQNEAQ (reference sequence). V was shortened by 1 base and J by 4 bases, with 13 bases between the two germline ends. This CDR3 is built from 15 residues. TCRdb used MiXCR to reprocess the 5' RACE reads, holding one entry per CDR3 protein. The sample lists about 190,000 distinct CDR3 sequences, around 16% occurring once. This sample is part of a study of T-cell memory formation after mild COVID-19. Study-level points and caveats: CD8+ contracting clones occupied EMRA, while CD4+ ones occupied mainly CM and EM. Contracting clones from day 15 to 85 showed balanced CD4/CD8; later expanders favored CD4+.

This TCR was recovered from an adult woman who had mild COVID-19 (a few samples of this study predate the infection). Cell type and time point are not known. This chain links TRBV7-9 with TRBJ1-2; D remains ambiguous. Sequenced: PBMCs or a T cell subset sorted from them (not recorded which). CDR3 nucleotide sequence: TGTGCCAGCAGCTTAGAGACGACGGGAATCTATGGCTACACCTTC. As protein: CASSLETTGIYGYTF.